These 19 T cell receptor beta chains were sequenced from one sample in a study of blood T cells in healthy people across ages (dated by TCRdb to 2015 to 2017). Libraries were made using 5' RACE. Reads for this sample came from an Illumina HiSeq 2500. A second PCR of about 6 to 11 cycles was performed with a sample-barcoded 5' primer and a J-beta primer mix. TCRdb applied fastp at Q25 and MiXCR to the public reads, then kept only in-frame beta chains. Each CDR3 protein gets just one entry, which takes the most common genes and DNA from the rows behind it. For this sample there are 750,000 to 850,000 distinct CDR3 sequences; roughly 25% appear just once. The ten largest clones capture 3% to 4.5% of the sample. In addition, the sample was reused for a study of T cells of mothers and their children.

Sample: blood. The origin of the receptors is a boy aged 10-17 years in good health.

This chain connects TRBV27 to TRBJ2-5, with 10 positions matching TRBD1. TRBJ2-7 matches the DNA end more closely, so the J call is doubtful. Germline-derived CDR1 and CDR2 are MNHEY and SMNVEV (reference sequence). CDR3 length equals 15 residues. The CDR3 coding sequence is TGTGCCAGCAGTTTGTGGACAGGGGGGGGCTACGAGCAGTACTTC. It translates to CASSLWTGGGYEQYF.

Only a few counts were recorded for this clonotype. The V gene is TRBV6-6, the J gene TRBJ1-1; D is possibly TRBD1 (5 bases). CDR3 size: 16 residues. Per the germline V gene, CDR1 is MNHNY and CDR2 is SVGAGI (reference sequence). The germline V and J ends were trimmed by 0 bases and 0 bases, with 11 bases remaining between them. CDR3 nucleotides: TGTGCCAGCAGTTACTCGTACGACAGTCTGAACACTGAAGCTTTCTTT. It yields the protein CASSYSYDSLNTEAFF.

The chain is built from TRBV7-8 and TRBJ1-1; TRBD1 might be the D (5 bases). CDR1 is SGHVS and CDR2 is FQNEAQ in the germline V gene. This CDR3 is 14 amino acids long. Deletions cut 0 bases from V and 4 bases from J, with 9 bases between. The CDR3 DNA reads TGTGCCAGCAGCTTAGCCTTTGGGGGCACTGAAGCTTTCTTT. This translates into CASSLAFGGTEAFF.

This clonotype was detected a few times. The chain recombines TRBV7-9 with TRBJ1-2, with 7 nucleotides matching TRBD1. The CDR3 is 16 residues long. Trimming took 4 bases from V and 5 from J; bases not matched to a gene: 13. Per germline, CDR1 SEHNR and CDR2 FQNEAQ (reference sequence). The CDR3 spells CASSSSPRQGTYGYTF. The CDR3 DNA reads as TGTGCCAGCAGCTCCTCCCCTCGACAGGGAACGTATGGCTACACCTTC. Based on the CDR3 plus reference TRBV7-9 and TRBJ1-2, the full variable domain is DTGVSQNPRHKITKRGQNVTFRCDPISEHNRLYWYRQTLGQGPEFLTYFQNEAQLEKSRLLSDRFSAERPKGSFSTLEIQRTEQGDSAMYLCASSSSPRQGTYGYTFGSGTRLTVV.

The rearrangement joins TRBV6-5 to TRBJ1-2; 8 nucleotides align to TRBD1. The CDR3 spans 15 residues. Germline V gene lookup returns CDR1 MNHEY and CDR2 SVGAGI. The ends lost 3 bases at V and 4 bases at J; junction bases unmatched: 7. The CDR3 DNA follows: TGTGCCAGCAGTTATGGAACAGGGGGAATCTATGGCTACACCTTC. This codes for CASSYGTGGIYGYTF.

In its sample, this clonotype was seen a few times. The V gene is TRBV3-1, the J gene TRBJ2-5, with D hard to call. This CDR3 contains 14 residues. Germline CDR1 reads LGHDT; CDR2 reads YNNKEL (reference sequence). Trimming removed 8 bases at V and 2 bases at J, with 15 bases between. The CDR3 reads CASGVISGQETQYF. In nucleotides, the CDR3 is TGTGCCAGCGGGGTCATTAGTGGTCAAGAGACCCAGTACTTC.

The CDR3 bases are TGTGCCAGCAGCCAAGATTACACTAGCGGGAGCGCGGGGGAGCTGTTTTTT. Translating it yields CASSQDYTSGSAGELFF. This sequence joins TRBV4-2 and TRBJ2-2; 11 nucleotides line up with TRBD2. The junction had 8 bases not matched to a gene; V was cut back by 0 bases and J by 8 bases. The germline V gene encodes CDR1 LGHNA and CDR2 YNFKEQ. The CDR3 sequence is 17 residues long.

The rearrangement joins TRBV20-1 to TRBJ2-7; no clear D gene. This CDR3 has 16 residues. V lost 2 bases and J 2 bases, leaving 19 bases between the germline ends. Germline CDR1 DFQATT, CDR2 SNEGSKA (reference sequence). The CDR3 DNA sequence: TGCAGTGCTAGAAGCATGGCCCACCCAAAAACCTACGAGCAGTACTTC. The encoded protein is CSARSMAHPKTYEQYF.

The rearrangement joins TRBV7-9 to TRBJ2-5; tentative D call: TRBD2 (6 bases). This CDR3 has 16 amino acids. Trimming removed 1 base from V and 5 bases from J, with 17 bases in between. Germline CDR1 SEHNR, CDR2 FQNEAQ (reference sequence). The CDR3 reads CASSLESGVIGETQYF. For the CDR3, the DNA is TGTGCCAGCAGCTTAGAATCGGGGGTTATTGGTGAGACCCAGTACTTC.

The chain is built from TRBV27 and TRBJ2-5; no reliable D call. Germline V gene sequence: CDR1 MNHEY, CDR2 SMNVEV (reference sequence). This CDR3 has 13 residues. V was clipped by 1 base and J by 4 bases, with 7 bases between them. Here the CDR3 DNA reads TGTGCCAGCAGTTTATTTGTATCAGAGACCCAGTACTTC. This codes for CASSLFVSETQYF.

This clonotype came up a few times. This chain connects TRBV4-2 to TRBJ2-3, with TRBD2 matching over 11 bases. This CDR3 comprises 18 residues. Trimming took 6 bases from V and 2 from J; bases not matched to a gene: 13. The germline V gene has CDR1 LGHNA and CDR2 YNFKEQ. The CDR3 loop reads CASSPPGLAVPSTDTQYF. The CDR3 DNA follows: TGTGCCAGCAGTCCTCCGGGACTAGCGGTGCCCTCCACAGATACGCAGTATTTT.

The chain has TRBV6-2 or TRBV6-3 and TRBJ2-1; D may be TRBD2 (5 bases). Germline V gene sequence: CDR1 MNHEY, CDR2 SVGEGT. The length of the CDR3 is 15 residues. The V and J ends lost 7 bases and 4 bases respectively, with 17 bases between them. CDR3 sequence: CASTLQTGTYNEQFF. The CDR3 coding sequence is TGTGCCAGCACCTTACAGACGGGAACATACAATGAGCAGTTCTTC.

The chain uses TRBV28 and TRBJ2-7; D may be TRBD2 (5 bases). V was clipped by 7 bases and J by 10 bases, with 23 bases between them. The CDR3 runs to 14 residues. Germline lookup yields CDR1 MDHEN and CDR2 SYDVKM. The chain's CDR3 is CASNERQALREQYF. CDR3 in DNA: TGTGCCAGCAACGAGCGGCAAGCATTACGAGAACAGTACTTC.

The V gene is TRBV5-1, the J gene TRBJ1-1, with D maybe TRBD1 (5 bases). CDR1 is SGHRS, CDR2 YFSETQ, per germline. CDR3 length equals 14 residues. V lost 3 bases and J 3 bases, leaving 12 bases between the germline ends. CDR3: CASSSRGSDTEAFF. In nucleotides, the CDR3 is TGCGCCAGCAGCTCGAGGGGAAGTGACACTGAAGCTTTCTTT.

The chain links TRBV12-3 or TRBV12-4 to TRBJ1-4; D may be TRBD1 (5 bases). Between the trimmed V and J ends, which lost 5 bases and 6 bases, there was a span of 13 bases. This CDR3 contains 14 residues. CDR3 sequence: CASSRDGRDEKLFF. In DNA, the CDR3 is TGTGCCAGCAGTAGGGACGGGAGAGATGAAAAACTGTTTTTT.

This chain connects TRBV20-1 to TRBJ1-5; the D gene is possibly TRBD1 (5 bases). CDR1 is DFQATT, CDR2 SNEGSKA, per germline (reference sequence). The V end lost 4 bases, the J end lost 0 bases, and 16 bases lay between the germline ends. This CDR3 spans 16 amino acids. As DNA, the CDR3 is TGCAGTGCTATCAGGGATTCCGCTTATAGCAATCAGCCCCAGCATTTT. It specifies CSAIRDSAYSNQPQHF.

This clonotype was observed a few times. V gene TRBV19 combines with J gene TRBJ2-7; D remains ambiguous. This CDR3 spans 19 amino acids. The V gene lost 1 base and the J gene lost 1 base, with 23 bases spanning the gap. CDR1 and CDR2 (germline): LNHDA, SQIVND (reference sequence). This CDR3 reads CASSIGFYGFADQSYEQYF. Here the CDR3 DNA reads TGTGCCAGTAGTATAGGATTTTACGGGTTCGCGGATCAATCCTACGAGCAGTACTTC.

In the case of this clonotype: The junction does not match germline at one end; this may be a read error. The chain recombines TRBV5-1 with TRBJ1-2, with 9 positions matching TRBD1. The CDR3 extends over 14 amino acids. Germline V lookup: CDR1 SGHRS, CDR2 YFSETQ. This CDR3 is CASSLGGDRDKQSF. CDR3 nucleotides: TGCGCCAGCAGCTTGGGGGGGGACAGGGATAAACAAAGCTTC.

There are a few counts of this clonotype. The chain has TRBV6-2 or TRBV6-3 and TRBJ1-2; 8 nucleotides agree with TRBD1. J was trimmed by 6 bases and V by 6 bases; bases with no gene match: 15. The CDR3 spans 16 residues. The germline gives CDR1 MNHEY, CDR2 SVGEGT. CDR3 coding DNA: TGTGCCAGCAGGGACCCAGGGGGCCTACCTCGCGATGGCTACACCTTC. Its translation: CASRDPGGLPRDGYTF.